Below are 5 T cell receptor beta chains sequenced from a single sample in a study of shared clonotypes between healthy human individuals. TCRdb keeps only in-frame clones here, not all; method: immunoSEQ multiplex PCR. The data contain a few million clones, approximately 90% of them singletons. The sample comprised naive CD4+ T cells from PBMCs. Subset specified: CD45RA+ positively selected. The receptors come from a man aged 18 to 30 in good health. Some clones in this sample may be carry-over from other donors' samples.

The chain employs TRBV29-1 and TRBJ1-5, with D maybe TRBD1 (5 bases). CDR1 and CDR2 (germline): SQVTM, ANQGSEA. The CDR3 spans 12 residues. Trimming took 4 bases from V and 7 from J, leaving 11 bases between them. The CDR3 nucleotides read TGCAGCGTTGGGGGGAGCGGCCAGCCCCAGCATTTT. Protein product: CSVGGSGQPQHF.

The chain uses TRBV2 and TRBJ2-3; 9 bases agree with TRBD2. V trimming: 7 bases; J trimming: 1 base; junction bases outside the gene matches: 9. The CDR3 extends over 16 amino acids. The germline V gene encodes CDR1 SNHLY and CDR2 FYNNEI. CDR3: CASMRVAGAGTDTQYF. The CDR3 DNA is TGTGCCAGCATGAGGGTAGCGGGAGCGGGCACAGATACGCAGTATTTT.

The chain is built from TRBV5-1 and TRBJ2-7; D might be TRBD2 (6 bases). The CDR3 length is 13 residues. Trimming stripped 1 base from V and 6 bases from J, with 11 bases between. Germline V gene data show CDR1 as SGHRS and CDR2 as YFSETQ. The CDR3 region is CASSLLGLGEQYF. DNA of the CDR3: TGCGCCAGCAGCTTGCTGGGACTGGGCGAGCAGTACTTC.

The rearrangement links TRBV6-5 to TRBJ1-1; 8 bases are shared with TRBD1. V shed 4 bases, J shed 5 bases, and the junction held 9 bases outside the gene matches. This CDR3 has 15 amino acids. Germline loops: CDR1 MNHEY, CDR2 SVGAGI. CDR3 coding DNA: TGTGCCAGCAGTTTCCACGGACAGGGACGGACTGAAGCTTTCTTT. Translating gives CASSFHGQGRTEAFF.

This chain connects TRBV28 to TRBJ1-5, with 8 bases matching TRBD1. This CDR3 spans 17 amino acids. From germline, CDR1 is MDHEN and CDR2 SYDVKM. V was pared by 6 bases and J by 0 bases, with 10 bases of the junction left unmatched. CDR3 bases: TGTGCCAGCAGATCCTACAGGGGGGCAAGTAGCAATCAGCCCCAGCATTTT. Translating gives CASRSYRGASSNQPQHF.